This record concerns one T cell receptor (beta chain) sequence. What it recognizes is unknown. Germline-derived CDR1 and CDR2 are GTSNPN and SVGIG (reference sequence). After removal of 4 bases from V and 5 bases from J, the junction contained 11 bases not matched to a gene. CDR3 size: 15 residues. The PCR ran on 60 Vbeta and 13 Jbeta primers. Profiling relied on immunoSEQ multiplex PCR, and the TCRdb table lists in-frame clones only, not all of them. The table includes approximately 120,000 clones, about two thirds detected once. The source of the sample is a study of cytomegalovirus exposure and HLA in healthy donors. Overall study results and limits: Later analysis indicated greater clonal expansion among HLA-associated TCR beta chains than among equally common other chains.

The chain employs TRBV30 and TRBJ2-3; 8 bases agree with TRBD2. The sample was PBMCs. The receptor was isolated from a man between 60 and 70 years old in good health and CMV-seropositive. The CDR3: CAWTGGGSGVDTQYF. In DNA form, the CDR3 reads TGTGCCTGGACCGGGGGGGGGAGCGGGGTAGATACGCAGTATTTT.